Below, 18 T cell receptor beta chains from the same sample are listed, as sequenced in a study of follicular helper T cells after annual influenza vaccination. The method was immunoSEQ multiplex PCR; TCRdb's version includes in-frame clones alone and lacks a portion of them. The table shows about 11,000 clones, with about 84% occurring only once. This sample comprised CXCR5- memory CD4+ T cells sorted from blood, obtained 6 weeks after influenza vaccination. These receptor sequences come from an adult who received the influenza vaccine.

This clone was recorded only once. The CDR3: CASSLVRGGSETQYF. The CDR3 DNA reads TGTGCCAGCAGCTTAGTACGGGGGGGGTCGGAGACCCAGTACTTC. This sequence joins TRBV11-2 and TRBJ2-5; 8 positions agree with TRBD2. The V gene's germline CDR1 is SGHAT and CDR2 FQNNGV. This CDR3 comprises 15 residues. V trimming: 1 base; J trimming: 5 bases; junction bases outside the gene matches: 6.

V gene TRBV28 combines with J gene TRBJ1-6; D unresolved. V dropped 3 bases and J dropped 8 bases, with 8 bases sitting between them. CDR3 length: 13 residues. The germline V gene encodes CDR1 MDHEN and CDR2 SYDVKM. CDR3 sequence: CASSFERDSPLHF. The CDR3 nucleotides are TGTGCCAGCAGTTTTGAGAGGGATTCACCCCTCCACTTT.

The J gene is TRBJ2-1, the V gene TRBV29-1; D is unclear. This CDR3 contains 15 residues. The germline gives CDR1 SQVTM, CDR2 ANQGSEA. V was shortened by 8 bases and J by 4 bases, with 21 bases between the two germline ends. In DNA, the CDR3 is TGCAGCTCTGGAACTTCTGGGATGGGGTACAATGAGCAGTTCTTC. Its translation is CSSGTSGMGYNEQFF.

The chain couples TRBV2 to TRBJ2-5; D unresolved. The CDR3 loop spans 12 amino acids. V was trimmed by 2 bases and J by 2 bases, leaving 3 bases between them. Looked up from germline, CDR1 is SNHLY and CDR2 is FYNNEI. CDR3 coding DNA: TGTGCCAGCAGTGAAAGACAAGAGACCCAGTACTTC. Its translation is CASSERQETQYF.

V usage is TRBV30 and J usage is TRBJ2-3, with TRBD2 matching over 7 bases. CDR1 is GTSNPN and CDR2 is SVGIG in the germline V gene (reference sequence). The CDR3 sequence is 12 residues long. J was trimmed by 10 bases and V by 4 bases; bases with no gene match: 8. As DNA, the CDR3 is TGTGCCTGGACTAGCGGCACCCAGGCGCAGTATTTT. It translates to CAWTSGTQAQYF.

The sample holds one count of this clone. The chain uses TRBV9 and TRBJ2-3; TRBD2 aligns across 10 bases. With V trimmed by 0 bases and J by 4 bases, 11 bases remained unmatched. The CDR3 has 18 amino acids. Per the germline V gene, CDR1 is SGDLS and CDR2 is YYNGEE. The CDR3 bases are TGTGCCAGCAGCGTAGCTAGCGGGGGATTGTCGGTTCCAGATACGCAGTATTTT. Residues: CASSVASGGLSVPDTQYF. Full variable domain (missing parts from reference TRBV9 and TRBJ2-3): DSGVTQTPKHLITATGQRVTLRCSPRSGDLSVYWYQQSLDQGLQFLIQYYNGEERAKGNILERFSAQQFPDLHSELNLSSLELGDSALYFCASSVASGGLSVPDTQYFGPGTRLTVL.

The CDR3 sequence is CASIGGGEPGELFF. The CDR3 DNA reads TGTGCCAGTATAGGAGGAGGGGAACCCGGGGAGCTGTTTTTT. The chain couples TRBV19 to TRBJ2-2; a possible D gene is TRBD2 (6 bases). The V end was cut by 7 bases, the J end by 6 bases, with 15 bases between. There are 14 residues in the CDR3. Germline V gene lookup returns CDR1 LNHDA and CDR2 SQIVND (reference sequence).

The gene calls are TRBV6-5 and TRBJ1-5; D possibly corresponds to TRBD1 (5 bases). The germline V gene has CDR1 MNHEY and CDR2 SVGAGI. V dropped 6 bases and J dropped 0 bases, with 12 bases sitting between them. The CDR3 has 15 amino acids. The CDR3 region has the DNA TGTGCCAGCAGCCCACAGGAGAATAGCAATCAGCCCCAGCATTTT. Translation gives CASSPQENSNQPQHF.

CDR3 sequence reads: CASSEAGSSTSTDTQYF. DNA for the CDR3: TGTGCCAGCAGTGAAGCGGGAAGCAGTACTAGCACAGATACGCAGTATTTT. V is TRBV6-1 and J is TRBJ2-3; D remains ambiguous. V was clipped by 0 bases and J by 0 bases, with 13 bases between them. The CDR3 is made up of 17 amino acids. The germline V gene has CDR1 MNHNS and CDR2 SASEGT.

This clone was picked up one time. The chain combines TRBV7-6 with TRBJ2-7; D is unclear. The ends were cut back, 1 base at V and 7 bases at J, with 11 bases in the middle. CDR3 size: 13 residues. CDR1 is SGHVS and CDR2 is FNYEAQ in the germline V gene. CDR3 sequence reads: CASSLGHFKEQYF. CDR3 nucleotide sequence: TGTGCCAGCAGCTTAGGACACTTTAAAGAGCAGTACTTC.

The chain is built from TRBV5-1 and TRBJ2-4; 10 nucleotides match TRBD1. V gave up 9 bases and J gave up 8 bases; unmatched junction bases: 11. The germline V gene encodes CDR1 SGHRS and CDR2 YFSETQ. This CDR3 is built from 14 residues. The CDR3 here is CATQPGTGADIQYF. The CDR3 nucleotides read TGCGCCACCCAACCCGGGACAGGGGCGGACATTCAGTACTTC. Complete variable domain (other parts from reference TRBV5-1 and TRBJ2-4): KAGVTQTPRYLIKTRGQQVTLSCSPISGHRSVSWYQQTPGQGLQFLFEYFSETQRNKGNFPGRFSGRQFSNSRSEMNVSTLELGDSALYLCATQPGTGADIQYFGAGTRLSVL.

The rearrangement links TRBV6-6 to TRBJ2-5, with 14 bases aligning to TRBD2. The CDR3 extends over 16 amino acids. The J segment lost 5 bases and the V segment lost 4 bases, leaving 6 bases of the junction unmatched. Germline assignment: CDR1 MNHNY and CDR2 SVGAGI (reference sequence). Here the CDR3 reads CASSSRLAGGPETQYF. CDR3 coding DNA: TGTGCCAGCAGTTCTAGACTAGCGGGGGGGCCTGAGACCCAGTACTTC.

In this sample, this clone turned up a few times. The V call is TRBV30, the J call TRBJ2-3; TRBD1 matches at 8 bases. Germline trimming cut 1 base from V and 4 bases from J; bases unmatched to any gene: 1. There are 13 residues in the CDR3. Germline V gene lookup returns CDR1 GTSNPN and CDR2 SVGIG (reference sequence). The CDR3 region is CAWSGTGPDTQYF. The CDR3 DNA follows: TGTGCCTGGAGTGGGACAGGGCCAGATACGCAGTATTTT.

The DNA of the CDR3 is TGTGCCAGCAGTTACAGAGCAATCAACCCCAATGAGCAGTTCTTC. Translating it yields CASSYRAINPNEQFF. The gene calls are TRBV6-5 and TRBJ2-1; the D is unclear. The CDR3 extends over 15 amino acids. Germline CDR1 and CDR2: MNHEY and SVGAGI. The germline V and J ends were trimmed by 2 bases and 6 bases, with 14 bases remaining between them.

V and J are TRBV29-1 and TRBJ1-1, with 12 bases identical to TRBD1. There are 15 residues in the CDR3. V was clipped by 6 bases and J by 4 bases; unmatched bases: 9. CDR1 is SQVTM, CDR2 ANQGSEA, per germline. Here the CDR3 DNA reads TGCAGCGTGGGCCCGGGACAGGGGGCTGGCACTGAAGCTTTCTTT. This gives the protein CSVGPGQGAGTEAFF.

DNA for the CDR3: TGTGCCAGCAGCTTAGACAGCGGAGGACTCCTTTACGAGCAGTACTTC. This sequence encodes CASSLDSGGLLYEQYF. The chain carries TRBV7-2 and TRBJ2-7; a possible D gene is TRBD2 (5 bases). Trimming left V 1 base short and J 4 bases short, with 17 bases between. This CDR3 has 16 amino acids. Per the germline V gene, CDR1 is SGHTA and CDR2 is FQGNSA.

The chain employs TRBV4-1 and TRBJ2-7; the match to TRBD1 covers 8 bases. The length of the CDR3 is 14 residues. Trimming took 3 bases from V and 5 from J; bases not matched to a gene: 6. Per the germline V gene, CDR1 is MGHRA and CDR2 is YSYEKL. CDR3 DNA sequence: TGCGCCAGCAGCCAGGCAGGGGGCCGGGACGAGCAGTACTTC. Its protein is CASSQAGGRDEQYF.

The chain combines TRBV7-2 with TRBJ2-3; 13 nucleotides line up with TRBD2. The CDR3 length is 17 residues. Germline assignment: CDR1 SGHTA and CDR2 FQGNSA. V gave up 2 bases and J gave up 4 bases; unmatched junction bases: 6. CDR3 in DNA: TGTGCCAGCAGCTTAAGGGGGACTAGCGGGATACCAGATACGCAGTATTTT. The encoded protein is CASSLRGTSGIPDTQYF.